The 13 T cell receptor beta chains below come from one sample, sequenced in a study of T cells after somatic rescue of genetic block. The repertoire was sequenced with immunoSEQ multiplex PCR; TCRdb's copy has only in-frame clones and lacks some. The repertoire holds fewer than 150,000 clones, about 89% seen once, with roughly 1.5% in the top ten. Material: peripheral blood mononuclear cells (PBMCs). These receptors all come from a woman aged 18-29 years.

The rearrangement joins TRBV7-2 to TRBJ2-1; D is perhaps TRBD1 or TRBD2 (6 bases each). The V and J ends lost 5 bases and 6 bases respectively, with 14 bases between them. Looked up from germline, CDR1 is SGHTA and CDR2 is FQGNSA. This CDR3 spans 14 amino acids. DNA for the CDR3: TGTGCCAGCAGCGCCCCGGGGGCCCGCAATGAGCAGTTCTTC. This translates into CASSAPGARNEQFF.

This clone was recorded many times. The J gene is TRBJ1-5, the V gene TRBV6-1, with D possibly TRBD1 on 5 matching bases. The germline CDR1 and CDR2 sequences are MNHNS and SASEGT. The CDR3 contains 16 residues. V shed 3 bases and J shed 2 bases, with 14 bases lying between them. In nucleotides, the CDR3 is TGTGCCAGCAGTGACTTCCAGGGAATAGGCAATCAGCCCCAGCATTTT. Protein: CASSDFQGIGNQPQHF.

The chain uses TRBV7-9 and TRBJ1-4, with 7 bases fitting TRBD1. The CDR3 is made up of 16 amino acids. Germline V gene sequence: CDR1 SEHNR, CDR2 FQNEAQ (reference sequence). Unmatched junction bases numbered 8, after V lost 4 bases and J lost 3 bases. CDR3 residues: CASSSTGRRANEKLFF. The CDR3 region has the DNA TGTGCCAGCAGCTCGACAGGGCGAAGGGCTAATGAAAAACTGTTTTTT.

V and J are TRBV10-3 and TRBJ1-2; 9 bases line up with TRBD1. CDR3 length: 16 residues. V lost 0 bases, J lost 4 bases, and 6 bases stayed unmatched. In germline, CDR1 is ENHRY, CDR2 SYGVKD. Written as DNA, the CDR3 is TGTGCCATCAGTGAGTCCGAAGGACAGGGGAGCTATGGCTACACCTTC. Translation gives CAISESEGQGSYGYTF.

The chain employs TRBV9 and TRBJ2-5; unclear D gene. The CDR3 is 14 residues long. Deletions cut 4 bases from V and 3 bases from J, with 13 bases between. Germline V lookup: CDR1 SGDLS, CDR2 YYNGEE. The CDR3 region is CASSPWIREETQYF. DNA for the CDR3: TGTGCCAGCAGCCCCTGGATCCGTGAAGAGACCCAGTACTTC.

This clone has only one observation. The chain joins TRBV30 to TRBJ1-2, with 7 nucleotides matching TRBD1. V was pared by 4 bases and J by 8 bases, with 10 bases of the junction left unmatched. The V gene's germline CDR1 is GTSNPN and CDR2 SVGIG (reference sequence). CDR3 length: 13 amino acids. The CDR3 sequence is CAWNRDRAWGYTF. The CDR3 DNA reads as TGTGCCTGGAATCGCGACAGGGCTTGGGGCTACACCTTC.

V is TRBV27 and J is TRBJ1-6; the D is unclear. Germline V lookup: CDR1 MNHEY, CDR2 SMNVEV (reference sequence). The CDR3 loop spans 15 amino acids. The V end lost 2 bases, the J end lost 7 bases, and 12 bases lay between the germline ends. CDR3 bases: TGTGCCAGCAGTTTAGAGGGCCGACTGAATTCACCCCTCCACTTT. Translation gives CASSLEGRLNSPLHF.

Concerning this clone: Other DNA sequences in the same sample also yield this CDR3. This chain connects TRBV6-5 to TRBJ1-3; perhaps TRBD1 as D (6 bases). Germline lookup yields CDR1 MNHEY and CDR2 SVGAGI. This CDR3 contains 16 residues. V shed 0 bases and J shed 4 bases, with 13 bases lying between them. CDR3 protein: CASSYSKGVGGNTIYF. The CDR3 coding sequence is TGTGCCAGCAGTTACTCGAAGGGGGTGGGCGGAAACACCATATATTTT.

The V call is TRBV2, the J call TRBJ1-5; TRBD1 matches at 8 bases. With V trimmed by 6 bases and J by 2 bases, 6 bases remained unmatched. This CDR3 comprises 15 residues. Germline CDR1 is SNHLY and CDR2 is FYNNEI. The CDR3 DNA reads as TGTGCCAGCAGCCAGGACAGGGTTGGCAATCAGCCCCAGCATTTT. Translating it yields CASSQDRVGNQPQHF.

This rearrangement joins TRBV7-2 to TRBJ1-3; 7 bases are shared with TRBD1. CDR3 length: 15 amino acids. The germline V gene has CDR1 SGHTA and CDR2 FQGNSA. The V gene end was trimmed by 3 bases and the J gene end by 0 bases; junction bases not matched to a gene: 2. Here the CDR3 reads CASSLNRGSGNTIYF. As DNA, the CDR3 is TGTGCCAGCAGCTTGAACAGGGGCTCTGGAAACACCATATATTTT.

The gene calls are TRBV28 and TRBJ2-5, with 7 bases identical to TRBD1. V shed 2 bases and J 3 bases; nucleotides not matched to a gene: 3. The CDR3 has 14 amino acids. Germline V gives CDR1 MDHEN, CDR2 SYDVKM. The CDR3 DNA is TGTGCCAGCAGTTTAGACAGGGTGAAAGAGACCCAGTACTTC. This gives the protein CASSLDRVKETQYF.

The chain recombines TRBV4-3 with TRBJ2-1; 12 nucleotides agree with TRBD2. The CDR3 length is 18 residues. V trimming: 0 bases; J trimming: 6 bases; junction bases outside the gene matches: 9. Germline loops: CDR1 LGHNA, CDR2 YSLEER. CDR3 amino acids: CASSQDRLAGGPLNEQFF. CDR3 nucleotide sequence: TGCGCCAGCAGCCAAGATAGGCTAGCGGGGGGGCCCCTCAATGAGCAGTTCTTC.

The chain joins TRBV7-9 to TRBJ1-2; D remains ambiguous. V was clipped by 5 bases and J by 2 bases, with 21 bases between them. CDR3 length: 17 amino acids. Germline loops: CDR1 SEHNR, CDR2 FQNEAQ (reference sequence). CDR3 region: CASSPPSSGRHNYGYTF. DNA of the CDR3: TGTGCCAGCAGCCCTCCCTCTTCAGGCCGTCACAACTATGGCTACACCTTC. Combining the CDR3 with reference TRBV7-9 and TRBJ1-2 gives the whole variable domain DTGVSQNPRHKITKRGQNVTFRCDPISEHNRLYWYRQTLGQGPEFLTYFQNEAQLEKSRLLSDRFSAERPKGSFSTLEIQRTEQGDSAMYLCASSPPSSGRHNYGYTFGSGTRLTVV.